This T cell receptor (beta chain) was found in a study of siplizumab effects on memory and regulatory T cells. Produced via immunoSEQ multiplex PCR; TCRdb's table is partial and in-frame only. This table holds over 100,000 clones, approximately 90% found once. With respect to this clone: What it binds is unknown.

General study points: No functional test confirmed suppression by proliferating siplizumab-culture Tregs.

Per the germline V gene, CDR1 is SGHRS and CDR2 is YFSETQ. V lost 4 bases, J lost 1 base, and 9 bases lay in between. The CDR3 is 13 amino acids. The sample taken for sequencing was Tregs sorted from blood. The chain combines TRBV5-1 with TRBJ2-7, with D tentatively TRBD2 (6 bases). The receptor was derived from a human donor in good health. In DNA, the CDR3 is TGCGCCAGCAGCCCGACTAGATCCTACGAGCAGTACTTC. Its translation is CASSPTRSYEQYF.